The clone carrying this T cell receptor beta chain has at least ten counts. The antigen is not known. The CDR3 contains 16 residues. V was trimmed by 3 bases and J by 2 bases, leaving 16 bases between them. Germline V CDR1 and CDR2: SGHRS, YFSETQ. These data come from a study of T-cell memory formation after mild COVID-19. TCRdb analysed the 5' RACE reads with MiXCR anew, one entry per CDR3 protein. The table includes approximately 51,000 distinct CDR3 sequences, approximately 9% detected once. Notes on the study in general: CD4/CD8 balance held among clones contracting day 15 to 85, and later expanders leaned CD4+.

The clonotype originates from an adult woman who had mild COVID-19 (a few samples of this study predate the infection). Cell type and time point are not known. The chain joins TRBV5-1 to TRBJ2-3; the D gene is possibly TRBD2 (8 bases). Specimen: PBMCs or a T cell subset sorted from them (not recorded which). The CDR3 nucleotides are TGCGCCAGCAGCTCGGGAGGGGGCCTCACCACAGATACGCAGTATTTT. It is translated as CASSSGGGLTTDTQYF.